These T cell receptor beta chains were read from a single sample in a study of blood T cell repertoires in COVID-19. Clones were sequenced by immunoSEQ multiplex PCR, and TCRdb holds only the in-frame ones, with some missing. The repertoire holds under 60,000 clones, with just under 80% as singletons. The sample comprised peripheral blood. The source is a human donor in a cohort sampled during active COVID-19. Each CDR3 is given with its conserved first and last residue. Fields, in order: clone size, J gene, D gene, V gene, CDR3 protein, CDR3 DNA. The D gene is left open where the match is weak. Clone size is shown for a subset of rows, as once, few, many or a class of expanded clone.

>-|TRBJ2-7|-|TRBV24-1
CATSDAGTVEQYF
TGTGCCACCAGTGACGCGGGGACAGTCGAGCAGTACTTC
>-|TRBJ2-5|TRBD1|TRBV11-3
CASSPGTGGKETQYF
TGTGCCAGCAGCCCAGGGACAGGGGGCAAAGAGACCCAGTACTTC
>-|TRBJ1-1|TRBD1|TRBV5-1
CASSLALDGRGLSTEAFF
TGCGCCAGCAGCTTGGCCTTAGATGGCAGGGGGCTGAGCACTGAAGCTTTCTTT
>-|TRBJ2-7|TRBD1|TRBV6-5
CASRPGQGDEQYF
TGTGCCAGCAGACCCGGACAGGGAGACGAACAGTACTTC
>-|TRBJ1-1|TRBD1|TRBV11-2
CASSPRDRLRGAFF
TGTGCCAGCAGCCCGCGGGACAGGCTGCGAGGAGCTTTCTTT
>-|TRBJ2-1|-|TRBV5-1
CASSLGAGTYNEQFF
TGCGCCAGCAGCTTGGGGGCGGGGACCTACAATGAGCAGTTCTTC
>few|TRBJ1-3|-|TRBV6-5
CASSRAGTLGNTIYF
TGTGCCAGCAGCCGCGCCGGGACACTTGGAAACACCATATATTTT
>-|TRBJ2-1|TRBD1|TRBV6-1
CASSEPTGGVSNEQFF
TGTGCCAGCAGTGAACCTACAGGGGGCGTCTCCAATGAGCAGTTCTTC
>-|TRBJ2-5|TRBD2|TRBV13
CASSLGSTSGVETQYF
TGTGCCAGCAGCTTAGGCTCCACTAGCGGGGTGGAGACCCAGTACTTC
>-|TRBJ2-3|-|TRBV28
CASSFIQSTGGTQYF
TGTGCCAGCAGTTTTATCCAATCAACCGGGGGTACGCAGTATTTT
>-|TRBJ2-7|-|TRBV6-2/TRBV6-3
CASSPRRGRYEQYF
TGTGCCAGCAGCCCCCGCCGGGGTCGGTACGAGCAGTACTTC
>-|TRBJ2-3|TRBD2|TRBV29-1
CSVGLAGGRPDTQYF
TGCAGCGTTGGACTAGCGGGAGGGCGCCCAGATACGCAGTATTTT
>-|TRBJ1-2|-|TRBV7-2
CASRPRQPNYGYTF
TGTGCCAGCAGGCCACGACAGCCTAACTATGGCTACACCTTC
>-|TRBJ1-5|-|TRBV6-2/TRBV6-3
CASSHRGAPQHF
TGTGCCAGCAGCCACCGCGGCGCGCCCCAGCATTTT
>-|TRBJ1-2|-|TRBV5-1
CASSLGGNLPYGYTF
TGCGCCAGCAGCTTGGGAGGGAACCTCCCCTATGGCTACACCTTC
>-|TRBJ2-5|TRBD2|TRBV10-3
CAIREGLAGGEETQYF
TGTGCCATCAGGGAGGGACTAGCGGGGGGCGAGGAGACCCAGTACTTC
>-|TRBJ2-1|TRBD2|TRBV15
CATSRDVGTSGRARNEQFF
TGTGCCACCAGCAGAGATGTTGGGACTAGCGGGAGGGCGCGGAATGAGCAGTTCTTC
>-|TRBJ1-4|-|TRBV29-1
CSGRRGANEKLFF
TGCAGCGGACGGCGGGGGGCTAATGAAAAACTGTTTTTT
>once|TRBJ2-7|-|TRBV27
CASSLKDWPLYEQYF
TGTGCCAGCAGTTTAAAGGACTGGCCCCTCTACGAGCAGTACTTC
>-|TRBJ2-1|TRBD1|TRBV28
CASSSGQGNEQFF
TGTGCCAGCAGTTCGGGACAGGGAAATGAGCAGTTCTTC
>-|TRBJ1-1|-|TRBV2
CASSEGTGVVAFF
TGTGCCAGCAGTGAAGGTACCGGGGTAGTGGCTTTCTTT
>-|TRBJ2-1|TRBD2|TRBV27
CASSFLSAGEDNEQFF
TGTGCCAGCAGTTTTCTTTCAGCGGGAGAGGACAATGAGCAGTTCTTC